The 9 T cell receptor beta chains in this list originate from one sample, sequenced in a study of blood T cell repertoires in COVID-19. The repertoire was sequenced with immunoSEQ multiplex PCR; TCRdb's copy has only in-frame clones and lacks some. This table holds some 50,000 clones, over 80% found once. Sequences were obtained from peripheral blood. The receptors here all came from a man older than 75 in a cohort sampled during active COVID-19.

This chain links TRBV19 with TRBJ2-1; 9 bases are a match to TRBD2. With V trimmed by 1 base and J by 7 bases, 5 bases remained unmatched. The germline V gene encodes CDR1 LNHDA and CDR2 SQIVND (reference sequence). The CDR3 covers 15 residues. The chain's CDR3 is CASSIGAGGPNEQFF. DNA for the CDR3: TGTGCCAGTAGTATAGGGGCGGGAGGGCCGAATGAGCAGTTCTTC. The variable domain in full, completed from reference TRBV19 and TRBJ2-1, reads DGGITQSPKYLFRKEGQNVTLSCEQNLNHDAMYWYRQDPGQGLRLIYYSQIVNDFQKGDIAEGYSVSREKKESFPLTVTSAQKNPTAFYLCASSIGAGGPNEQFFGPGTRLTVL.

The rearrangement uses TRBV28 and TRBJ2-7; D is unclear. The CDR3 runs 14 residues. The germline V gene encodes CDR1 MDHEN and CDR2 SYDVKM. The V end lost 4 bases, the J end lost 2 bases, and 12 bases lay between the germline ends. The CDR3 region is CASSYPAGAYEQYF. Here the CDR3 DNA reads TGTGCCAGCAGTTACCCCGCCGGAGCCTACGAGCAGTACTTC.

The count of this clone is one. The chain combines TRBV5-1 with TRBJ1-1; D remains ambiguous. The V end lost 3 bases, the J end lost 1 base, and 10 bases lay between the germline ends. Germline values: CDR1 SGHRS, CDR2 YFSETQ. The CDR3 sequence is 14 residues long. The CDR3 nucleotides read TGCGCCAGCAGCTCCGATGACTGGAACACTGAAGCTTTCTTT. It is translated as CASSSDDWNTEAFF.

This clone was seen a single time. The J gene is TRBJ2-3, the V gene TRBV3-1 (or the pseudogene TRBV3-2), with a weak D call TRBD2 (7 bases). Germline values: CDR1 LGHDT, CDR2 YNNKEL (reference sequence). Trimming removed 4 bases from V and 2 bases from J, with 10 bases in between. CDR3 length: 14 residues. The CDR3 sequence: CASSRGGPTDTQYF. In DNA form, the CDR3 reads TGTGCCAGCAGCCGGGGGGGCCCCACAGATACGCAGTATTTT.

The V gene is TRBV28, the J gene TRBJ2-4; no firm D call. Trimming stripped 3 bases from V and 0 bases from J, with 9 bases between. Per germline, CDR1 MDHEN and CDR2 SYDVKM. The CDR3 length is 15 residues. CDR3 sequence: CASSLTRQAKNIQYF. CDR3 nucleotides: TGTGCCAGCAGTTTGACACGGCAAGCCAAAAACATTCAGTACTTC.

The chain uses TRBV5-4 and TRBJ2-2; perhaps TRBD1 as D (6 bases). Germline CDR1 and CDR2: SGHNT and YYREEE (reference sequence). V lost 5 bases and J 0 bases, leaving 14 bases between the germline ends. This CDR3 has 16 residues. For the CDR3, the DNA is TGTGCCAGCAGTAAGACAGGCCAGTCGAACACCGGGGAGCTGTTTTTT. Encoded protein: CASSKTGQSNTGELFF.

The V gene is TRBV28, the J gene TRBJ2-5; 9 bases map to TRBD1. Germline lookup yields CDR1 MDHEN and CDR2 SYDVKM. The CDR3 totals 16 residues. The trim removed 4 bases at V and 5 bases at J, leaving 11 bases unmatched. The CDR3 is CASSSQGQGYGETQYF. The CDR3 DNA reads TGTGCCAGCAGTTCCCAAGGACAGGGGTACGGGGAGACCCAGTACTTC. The entire variable domain, with the rest obtained from reference TRBV28 and TRBJ2-5, is as follows: DVKVTQSSRYLVKRTGEKVFLECVQDMDHENMFWYRQDPGLGLRLIYFSYDVKMKEKGDIPEGYSVSREKKERFSLILESASTNQTSMYLCASSSQGQGYGETQYFGPGTRLLVL.

The rearrangement uses TRBV19 and TRBJ1-1; 7 bases align to TRBD1. The germline V gene encodes CDR1 LNHDA and CDR2 SQIVND (reference sequence). This CDR3 spans 14 amino acids. Unmatched junction bases numbered 12, after V lost 10 bases and J lost 4 bases. This chain's CDR3 is CATRQGGLGTEAFF. Written as DNA, the CDR3 is TGTGCCACACGACAGGGTGGGTTGGGCACTGAAGCTTTCTTT.

About this clone itself: Other DNA variants within this sample encode the same CDR3. V is TRBV7-2 and J is TRBJ1-5; maybe TRBD1 (6 bases). The CDR3 runs to 14 residues. Trimming pared 3 bases from V and 1 base from J, leaving 7 bases between. Per germline, CDR1 SGHTA and CDR2 FQGNSA. The CDR3 bases are TGTGCCAGCAGCTTGACAGGCAGCAATCAGCCCCAGCATTTT. Encoded protein: CASSLTGSNQPQHF.